The 26 T cell receptor beta chains reported below all come from one sample, sequenced in a study of HIV-infected patients and healthy controls. No cell fractionation was done, so the repertoire covers all unsorted peripheral blood T cells. Alpha and beta constant-region primers primed reverse transcription of around 500 ng RNA. Using multiplexing indices, alpha and beta chain libraries were generated apart by chain-specific third strand synthesis. MiXCR was run by TCRdb on the 5' RACE reads, yielding one entry per CDR3 protein. The sample has roughly 22,000 distinct CDR3 sequences, roughly 7.9% seen once. Sequencing was done on a sample of blood. The receptors stem from an adult in good health.

The CDR3 loop reads CASSLMNSNEKLFF. The CDR3 DNA reads TGTGCCAGCAGCTTAATGAACAGTAATGAAAAACTGTTTTTT. The chain recombines TRBV7-9 with TRBJ1-4; D not resolved. Trimming pared 2 bases from V and 4 bases from J, leaving 8 bases between. This CDR3 is built from 14 residues. Germline CDR1 SEHNR, CDR2 FQNEAQ (reference sequence).

This clonotype was detected ten times or more. The gene calls are TRBV19 and TRBJ2-7; D is tentatively TRBD1 or TRBD2 (5 bases each). The CDR3 consists of 15 residues. CDR1 is LNHDA, CDR2 SQIVND, per germline (reference sequence). V was clipped by 1 base and J by 3 bases, with 13 bases between them. The CDR3, as DNA: TGTGCCAGTAGTATAGCCTTCGGGGCGGACTACGAGCAGTACTTC. Translation: CASSIAFGADYEQYF.

V and J are TRBV6-5 and TRBJ1-1; D unclear. Germline V lookup: CDR1 MNHEY, CDR2 SVGAGI. The CDR3 is 12 amino acids. Deletions cut 5 bases from V and 7 bases from J, with 11 bases between. The CDR3 DNA reads TGTGCCAGCAGTCGGGTCCCTGATGAAGCTTTCTTT. Its protein product is CASSRVPDEAFF.

By sample share, this clonotype is medium-sized. The V call is TRBV11-3, the J call TRBJ2-3; a weak D match, TRBD1 (5 bases). V shed 1 base and J shed 6 bases, with 8 bases lying between them. CDR1 and CDR2 from the germline V gene are SGHNT and YENEEA. CDR3 length: 13 residues. The DNA of the CDR3 is TGTGCCAGCAGCTTAGGTGGGGCGGATACGCAGTATTTT. It translates to CASSLGGADTQYF.

This clonotype was counted many times. The V and J genes are TRBV20-1 and TRBJ2-5, with no clear D. The CDR3 consists of 19 residues. With 6 bases removed from V and 3 bases from J, the gap between germline ends came to 32 bases. The germline V gene encodes CDR1 DFQATT and CDR2 SNEGSKA (reference sequence). The DNA for the CDR3 is TGCAGTGCAATTCCCTCCCCCAACCCCCGCAGGCCCCGAGAAGAGACCCAGTACTTC. Translated: CSAIPSPNPRRPREETQYF.

In this sample, this clonotype turned up many times. The chain combines TRBV2 with TRBJ1-6; D is uncertain. CDR3 size: 16 residues. V was pared by 3 bases and J by 11 bases, with 20 bases between. Germline CDR1 is SNHLY and CDR2 is FYNNEI. CDR3 amino acids: CASSENSPTAFAPLHF. The CDR3 DNA sequence: TGTGCCAGCAGTGAGAACAGCCCTACCGCCTTTGCACCCCTCCACTTT.

This clonotype was counted ten times or more. The chain carries TRBV6-6 and TRBJ1-1; D remains ambiguous. This CDR3 comprises 13 residues. V was clipped by 7 bases and J by 6 bases, with 15 bases between them. Germline V gene sequence: CDR1 MNHNY, CDR2 SVGAGI (reference sequence). CDR3 region: CASTQDGDPEAFF. As DNA, the CDR3 is TGTGCCAGCACCCAAGACGGTGACCCTGAAGCTTTCTTT.

The chain joins TRBV6-5 to TRBJ2-5; D gene ambiguous. This CDR3 contains 13 residues. From germline, CDR1 is MNHEY and CDR2 SVGAGI. Trimming left V 3 bases short and J 3 bases short, with 8 bases between. DNA for the CDR3: TGTGCCAGCAGTTATATAGGAGAAGAGACCCAGTACTTC. It translates to CASSYIGEETQYF.

This clonotype was counted at least ten times. The chain recombines TRBV7-9 with TRBJ1-1; the D gene is possibly TRBD1 (5 bases). The CDR3 totals 15 residues. Trimming shortened V by 5 bases and J by 0 bases, and 13 bases separated the two germline ends. Germline loops: CDR1 SEHNR, CDR2 FQNEAQ (reference sequence). CDR3 loop: CASSPEGPLNTEAFF. DNA for the CDR3: TGTGCCAGCAGCCCGGAGGGGCCTTTGAACACTGAAGCTTTCTTT.

The sample holds a few counts of this clonotype. The rearrangement joins TRBV5-1 to TRBJ1-4; 7 bases match TRBD1. Per the germline V gene, CDR1 is SGHRS and CDR2 is YFSETQ. The CDR3 runs 15 residues. J lost 5 bases, V lost 3 bases, and 7 bases had no gene match. The CDR3 nucleotides are TGCGCCAGCAGCTCGGAGGGACAGCTGAATGAAAAACTGTTTTTT. Translating it yields CASSSEGQLNEKLFF.

The chain uses TRBV2 and TRBJ2-7; either TRBD1 or TRBD2 may supply D (5 bases each). V was shortened by 3 bases and J by 2 bases, with 14 bases between the two germline ends. Germline CDR1 reads SNHLY; CDR2 reads FYNNEI. The CDR3 is 15 amino acids. The CDR3 here is CASSDIRGPTYEQYF. Written as DNA, the CDR3 is TGTGCCAGCAGTGATATTAGGGGACCCACCTACGAGCAGTACTTC.

The table lists this clonotype with many counts. The chain employs TRBV6-1 and TRBJ1-5; D not certain. V was shortened by 6 bases and J by 2 bases, with 23 bases between the two germline ends. Germline CDR1 MNHNS, CDR2 SASEGT. CDR3 length equals 18 residues. In DNA, the CDR3 is TGTGCCAGCAGGGATTTACCCAGGACGGCTTCGGGCAATCAGCCCCAGCATTTT. This encodes CASRDLPRTASGNQPQHF.

V usage is TRBV7-9 and J usage is TRBJ2-6; a weak D match, TRBD1 (6 bases). This CDR3 region has 16 residues. In germline, CDR1 is SEHNR, CDR2 FQNEAQ (reference sequence). V was shortened by 2 bases and J by 2 bases, with 10 bases between the two germline ends. This CDR3 is CASSLSWTAGANVLTF. CDR3 nucleotide sequence: TGTGCCAGCAGCTTATCCTGGACAGCTGGGGCCAACGTCCTGACTTTC.

This clonotype has ten or more counts. DNA for the CDR3: TGTGCCAGCAGCTTAGCTGGAGGGAGGGTGACTGAAGCTTTCTTT. Its protein is CASSLAGGRVTEAFF. The rearrangement uses TRBV7-9 and TRBJ1-1; the D is unclear. There are 15 residues in the CDR3. With 0 bases removed from V and 5 bases from J, the gap between germline ends came to 13 bases. Germline values: CDR1 SEHNR, CDR2 FQNEAQ (reference sequence).

The sample holds many counts of this clonotype. The rearrangement uses TRBV12-3 or TRBV12-4 and TRBJ2-5, with TRBD1 matching over 8 bases. V lost 4 bases, J lost 4 bases, and 5 bases stayed unmatched. The CDR3 runs to 14 residues. CDR3 in amino acids: CASSSRTGRETQYF. The CDR3 DNA reads as TGTGCCAGCAGTTCAAGGACAGGGAGAGAGACCCAGTACTTC.

Worth noting for this clonotype: At one end the junction does not follow the germline gene, possibly because of a read error. The CDR3 DNA reads as TGTGCCAGCAGCTTCGCCGGGACAGGGGTGGGTGAAAACCTGTTTTTT. Protein: CASSFAGTGVGENLFF. The rearrangement links TRBV7-2 to TRBJ1-4; 10 bases line up with TRBD1. CDR3 length: 16 amino acids. Germline V lookup: CDR1 SGHTA, CDR2 FQGNSA.

This clonotype was recorded many times. This rearrangement joins TRBV5-6 to TRBJ2-7; TRBD1 matches at 10 bases. Germline values: CDR1 SGHDT, CDR2 YYEEEE. The junction had 4 bases not matched to a gene; V was cut back by 4 bases and J by 3 bases. The CDR3 extends over 14 amino acids. The CDR3 DNA sequence: TGTGCCAGCAGCGGACAGGGGGTTTTCTACGAGCAGTACTTC. Translation gives CASSGQGVFYEQYF.

This clonotype appeared a few times. The V call is TRBV2, the J call TRBJ1-4; D call uncertain. From germline, CDR1 is SNHLY and CDR2 FYNNEI. The CDR3 runs to 15 residues. The V gene lost 6 bases and the J gene lost 3 bases, with 14 bases spanning the gap. The CDR3 coding sequence is TGTGCCAGCAGAAACGGCGGGGAGCCTAATGAAAAACTGTTTTTT. This gives the protein CASRNGGEPNEKLFF.

This chain connects TRBV6-5 to TRBJ1-5, with 10 bases identical to TRBD1. The CDR3 has 20 amino acids. The germline V gene encodes CDR1 MNHEY and CDR2 SVGAGI. V lost 2 bases to trimming and J lost 0 bases; unmatched junction nucleotides: 13. The CDR3 nucleotides read TGTGCCAGCAGTTACAATTTTGGGACAGGGGACTCCTATAGCAATCAGCCCCAGCATTTT. Protein: CASSYNFGTGDSYSNQPQHF.

This clonotype has a count of ten or more. This chain connects TRBV19 to TRBJ1-5; 8 bases match TRBD1. Germline-derived CDR1 and CDR2 are LNHDA and SQIVND (reference sequence). V gave up 0 bases and J gave up 1 base; unmatched junction bases: 2. The CDR3 is 16 residues long. CDR3 sequence reads: CASSIDRTGSNQPQHF. The CDR3 nucleotides are TGTGCCAGTAGTATAGACCGGACAGGGAGCAATCAGCCCCAGCATTTT.

This clonotype was counted many times. The rearrangement joins TRBV7-9 to TRBJ2-1, with unresolved D. This CDR3 comprises 14 residues. The germline V gene has CDR1 SEHNR and CDR2 FQNEAQ (reference sequence). With 5 bases removed from V and 8 bases from J, the gap between germline ends came to 16 bases. The chain's CDR3 is CASSTRASPYEQFF. CDR3 nucleotide sequence: TGTGCCAGCAGCACCCGGGCCTCCCCATATGAGCAGTTCTTC.

This clonotype was counted many times. J is TRBJ1-2 and V is TRBV6-5; D perhaps matches TRBD1 (5 bases). Germline V lookup: CDR1 MNHEY, CDR2 SVGAGI. The CDR3 totals 12 residues. V lost 5 bases and J 6 bases, leaving 10 bases between the germline ends. The CDR3 here is CASSRDRDGYTF. As DNA, the CDR3 is TGTGCCAGCAGTAGAGACAGAGATGGCTACACCTTC.

The chain joins TRBV6-5 to TRBJ2-1; 8 nucleotides line up with TRBD1. The CDR3 runs 14 residues. Unmatched junction bases numbered 1, after V lost 2 bases and J lost 4 bases. Germline CDR1 and CDR2: MNHEY and SVGAGI. The CDR3 reads CASSYTGGYNEQFF. The CDR3 DNA is TGTGCCAGCAGTTACACAGGGGGGTACAATGAGCAGTTCTTC.

This clonotype was recorded many times. This chain connects TRBV6-1 to TRBJ2-6; D is ambiguous. The CDR3 totals 15 residues. Trimming removed 2 bases at V and 4 bases at J, with 9 bases between. Germline V CDR1 and CDR2: MNHNS, SASEGT. The CDR3 loop reads CASSERHTGANVLTF. The CDR3 DNA is TGTGCCAGCAGTGAAAGGCACACGGGGGCCAACGTCCTGACTTTC.

This clonotype was counted many times. V and J are TRBV24-1 and TRBJ2-3, with 7 bases identical to TRBD2. V trimming: 5 bases; J trimming: 4 bases; junction bases outside the gene matches: 8. The germline V gene has CDR1 KGHDR and CDR2 SFDVKD. This CDR3 region has 15 residues. The DNA for the CDR3 is TGTGCCACCAGTGCCTGGGGGGGGTTGGCAGATACGCAGTATTTT. Its protein product is CATSAWGGLADTQYF.

This clonotype was seen many times. The genes are TRBV7-9 and TRBJ2-5; D not resolved. This CDR3 is built from 12 residues. V was pared by 5 bases and J by 7 bases, with 11 bases between. Germline V gene data show CDR1 as SEHNR and CDR2 as FQNEAQ (reference sequence). CDR3 loop: CASSPDPVTQYF. The CDR3 DNA reads TGTGCCAGCAGCCCTGATCCGGTGACCCAGTACTTC.